In this sample, the clone carrying this T cell receptor (beta chain) turned up a few times. Its matching antigen is unknown. Each CDR3 protein gets one entry after TCRdb re-called the 5' RACE reads with MiXCR. The sample has about 470,000 distinct CDR3 sequences; 20% to 25% are singletons. These data belong to a study of identical twins. Overall study findings and caveats: The presence of invariant MAIT and iNKT cells could partly confound analyses of zero-insertion sequences. Beta out-of-frame sequences showed weaker excess sharing between twins.

These data were likewise used in another study, on T cells expressing NK-cell markers. According to that study: NKG2C+ dominant clonotypes from over five donors made up roughly 1.0-8% of CD8+ T cells.

The sample comprised CD4+ T cells sorted from blood. This TCR was recovered from a woman under 30 in good health.

As DNA, the CDR3 is TGCAGTGCTAGCCTAGCTTCCAATGAGCAGTTCTTC. Its protein product is CSASLASNEQFF. V and J are TRBV20-1 and TRBJ2-1, with D possibly TRBD2 on 5 matching bases. In germline, CDR1 is DFQATT, CDR2 SNEGSKA (reference sequence). The CDR3 covers 12 residues. Trimming removed 3 bases at V and 6 bases at J, with 9 bases between.